Below, one T cell receptor (beta chain) is given with its context. Pooling covered second doses at about 4 or about 12 weeks. This specimen belongs to a study of T cell responses to AZD1222 COVID-19 vaccine. V was shortened by 0 bases and J by 4 bases, with 9 bases between the two germline ends. CDR1 and CDR2 from the germline V gene are ENHRY and SYGVKD. The CDR3 is 15 amino acids. Generated by immunoSEQ multiplex PCR, the TCRdb table keeps only in-frame clones and is missing some. The sample comprises 40,000 to 50,000 clones, 88% of which are singletons, and 20% to 30% rests with the top ten. Sequencing used peripheral blood, obtained 28 days after the second AZD1222 dose. V and J are TRBV10-3 and TRBJ1-4, with D perhaps TRBD1 (5 bases). The clonotype was recovered from an adult who received the AZD1222 COVID-19 vaccine. The CDR3 DNA is TGTGCCATCAGTGAGTCGGCAGGGTTTAATGAAAAACTGTTTTTT. It translates to CAISESAGFNEKLFF.